The 26 T cell receptor beta chains reported below all come from one sample, sequenced in a study of cytomegalovirus exposure and HLA in healthy donors. Here immunoSEQ multiplex PCR was the method, and the copy in TCRdb shows in-frame clones only, minus some. Of roughly 56,000 clones in the sample, more than 90% were seen once. Sequences were obtained from PBMCs. These receptors originate from a man aged 18-30 years in good health and CMV-seronegative.

The rearrangement links TRBV10-3 to TRBJ2-3, with 12 positions matching TRBD1. The V segment lost 7 bases and the J segment 3 bases; nucleotides outside the gene matches: 2. The CDR3 extends over 14 amino acids. In germline, CDR1 is ENHRY, CDR2 SYGVKD. DNA for the CDR3: TGTGCCATCAAGGGACAGGGGGCGACAGATACGCAGTATTTT. Translated, it gives CAIKGQGATDTQYF.

The chain employs TRBV6-1 and TRBJ1-2; 9 nucleotides agree with TRBD1. Per germline, CDR1 MNHNS and CDR2 SASEGT. The V segment lost 3 bases and the J segment 9 bases; nucleotides outside the gene matches: 8. The CDR3 loop spans 14 amino acids. The CDR3 DNA is TGTGCCAGCAGTGACACAGGGGGCCTGGTGCGCTACACCTTC. The encoded protein is CASSDTGGLVRYTF.

The sample holds one count of this clone. The V gene is TRBV27, the J gene TRBJ2-7; weak D call: TRBD1 (6 bases). The CDR3 is 11 amino acids. Germline lookup yields CDR1 MNHEY and CDR2 SMNVEV (reference sequence). Trimming cost V 4 bases and J 7 bases, with 8 bases left between them. The CDR3 bases are TGTGCCAGCAGTTCCGACAGGGAGCAGTACTTC. This encodes CASSSDREQYF.

This clone was counted a single time. CDR3 sequence: CASSFWWEVTDTQYF. DNA of the CDR3: TGTGCCAGCAGCTTTTGGTGGGAGGTCACAGATACGCAGTATTTT. V gene TRBV5-4 combines with J gene TRBJ2-3; a weak D match, TRBD2 (6 bases). CDR3 length: 15 amino acids. CDR1 and CDR2 from the germline V gene are SGHNT and YYREEE (reference sequence). V lost 2 bases and J lost 2, with 12 bases in between.

The chain carries TRBV5-1 and TRBJ2-2, with 10 nucleotides matching TRBD2. Germline V gene sequence: CDR1 SGHRS, CDR2 YFSETQ. This CDR3 spans 16 amino acids. V dropped 2 bases and J dropped 6; count of bases not matched to a gene: 7. CDR3: CASSFTSGTFPGELFF. DNA for the CDR3: TGCGCCAGCAGCTTCACTAGCGGGACTTTCCCCGGGGAGCTGTTTTTT.

This chain connects TRBV4-1 to TRBJ2-7, with D possibly TRBD1 on 7 matching bases. Trimming removed 2 bases from V and 3 bases from J, with 17 bases in between. The CDR3 runs 16 residues. Germline assignment: CDR1 MGHRA and CDR2 YSYEKL. The CDR3 here is CASSQYEAGGNYEQYF. The DNA of the CDR3 is TGCGCCAGCAGCCAATATGAGGCAGGGGGGAACTACGAGCAGTACTTC.

This chain joins TRBV11-2 and TRBJ2-2; the match to TRBD1 covers 7 bases. Per the germline V gene, CDR1 is SGHAT and CDR2 is FQNNGV. J lost 7 bases, V lost 7 bases, and 18 bases had no gene match. This CDR3 contains 17 residues. This CDR3 is CASTYTGIRGLSGELFF. DNA for the CDR3: TGTGCCAGCACCTATACGGGTATTAGGGGGCTTAGCGGGGAGCTGTTTTTT.

This chain connects TRBV28 to TRBJ1-1, with D perhaps TRBD1 (6 bases). This CDR3 is 14 amino acids long. V dropped 5 bases and J dropped 5 bases, with 15 bases sitting between them. Per germline, CDR1 MDHEN and CDR2 SYDVKM. The CDR3 DNA is TGTGCCAGCAGTCCCACACAGGGTAAAACTGAAGCTTTCTTT. Translation: CASSPTQGKTEAFF.

This chain joins TRBV5-1 and TRBJ2-5; no firm D call. This CDR3 is 13 amino acids long. Per the germline V gene, CDR1 is SGHRS and CDR2 is YFSETQ. V was trimmed by 3 bases and J by 0 bases, leaving 6 bases between them. The chain's CDR3 is CASSWRDQETQYF. CDR3 coding DNA: TGCGCCAGCAGCTGGAGAGACCAAGAGACCCAGTACTTC.

The chain joins TRBV7-2 to TRBJ2-7; weak D call: TRBD1 (6 bases). The V gene lost 4 bases and the J gene lost 0 bases, with 10 bases spanning the gap. Germline loops: CDR1 SGHTA, CDR2 FQGNSA. This CDR3 is built from 14 residues. The CDR3 region has the DNA TGTGCCAGCAGCTCGGACAGATACTCCTACGAGCAGTACTTC. This encodes CASSSDRYSYEQYF.

This chain uses TRBV6-5 with TRBJ2-1; 11 bases agree with TRBD2. V dropped 4 bases and J dropped 7; count of bases not matched to a gene: 6. In germline, CDR1 is MNHEY, CDR2 SVGAGI. There are 15 residues in the CDR3. The CDR3 sequence is CASSLHSGRVNEQFF. CDR3 nucleotide sequence: TGTGCCAGCAGTTTACATAGCGGGAGGGTAAATGAGCAGTTCTTC.

The chain joins TRBV27 to TRBJ2-1, with D maybe TRBD2 (6 bases). Per the germline V gene, CDR1 is MNHEY and CDR2 is SMNVEV (reference sequence). Trimming stripped 3 bases from V and 4 bases from J, with 16 bases between. CDR3 length: 16 residues. CDR3 sequence (DNA): TGTGCCAGCAGTTTGCCCAAGGGCGGGGCGTACAATGAGCAGTTCTTC. Translation gives CASSLPKGGAYNEQFF.

V usage is TRBV1 and J usage is TRBJ2-7; the table assigns TRBD1, which was not confirmed against the DNA. TRBV1 is a documented pseudogene. The CDR3 sequence is 16 residues long. The CDR3 protein is CTSSQDGTGPLYEQYF. In DNA form, the CDR3 reads TGCACCAGCAGCCAAGATGGGACAGGCCCTCTTTATGAGCAGTACTTC.

The chain links TRBV4-3 to TRBJ2-4; 11 nucleotides match TRBD2. Germline V gene data show CDR1 as LGHNA and CDR2 as YSLEER. The CDR3 is 16 amino acids. V shed 1 base and J 9 bases; nucleotides not matched to a gene: 8. The CDR3 region has the DNA TGCGCCAGCAGCCAAGGATTTAGCGGGGGGGGTGCCATTCAGTACTTC. It specifies CASSQGFSGGGAIQYF.

This chain connects TRBV10-2 to TRBJ2-7; TRBD2 matches 9 bases. Per the germline V gene, CDR1 is WSHSY and CDR2 is SAAADI. After removal of 2 bases from V and 7 bases from J, the junction contained 9 bases not matched to a gene. The CDR3 covers 15 residues. CDR3 in amino acids: CASSEATSGLREQYF. In DNA form, the CDR3 reads TGCGCCAGCAGTGAGGCGACTAGCGGTTTGCGGGAGCAGTACTTC.

The table lists this clone with a few counts. V usage is TRBV18 and J usage is TRBJ2-7; 9 nucleotides match TRBD1. V lost 3 bases, J lost 4 bases, and 7 bases stayed unmatched. Per germline, CDR1 KGHSH and CDR2 LQKENI. This CDR3 has 15 residues. CDR3 in amino acids: CASSPGQGGSYEQYF. Here the CDR3 DNA reads TGTGCCAGCTCACCGGGACAGGGAGGATCGTACGAGCAGTACTTC. Variable domain in full (rest from reference TRBV18 and TRBJ2-7): NAGVMQNPRHLVRRRGQEARLRCSPMKGHSHVYWYRQLPEEGLKFMVYLQKENIIDESGMPKERFSAEFPKEGPSILRIQQVVRGDSAAYFCASSPGQGGSYEQYFGPGTRLTVT.

The V gene is TRBV2, the J gene TRBJ1-1; 9 bases fit TRBD1. Germline CDR1 reads SNHLY; CDR2 reads FYNNEI. The junction had 5 bases not matched to a gene; V was cut back by 6 bases and J by 3 bases. The CDR3 extends over 14 amino acids. CDR3 region: CASRRQGGDTEAFF. The CDR3 bases are TGTGCCAGCAGGAGACAGGGGGGGGACACTGAAGCTTTCTTT.

The rearrangement links TRBV18 to TRBJ2-2; possibly TRBD2 for D (5 bases). V was clipped by 1 base and J by 3 bases, with 9 bases between them. Germline V CDR1 and CDR2: KGHSH, LQKENI. The CDR3 has 15 residues. This chain's CDR3 is CASSPRELDTGELFF. Written as DNA, the CDR3 is TGTGCCAGCTCACCACGGGAGCTTGACACCGGGGAGCTGTTTTTT.

This clone has a single count. The gene calls are TRBV9 and TRBJ2-7; D unresolved. The V gene's germline CDR1 is SGDLS and CDR2 YYNGEE. This CDR3 is 15 amino acids long. Deletions cut 0 bases from V and 2 bases from J, with 12 bases between. The CDR3 nucleotides read TGTGCCAGCAGCGTAGGGCCCAGGAACACCTACGAGCAGTACTTC. Amino acid sequence: CASSVGPRNTYEQYF.

V usage is TRBV28 and J usage is TRBJ1-5, with 8 positions matching TRBD1. Germline lookup yields CDR1 MDHEN and CDR2 SYDVKM. V shed 3 bases, J shed 7 bases, and the junction held 5 bases outside the gene matches. This CDR3 is built from 14 residues. The CDR3 DNA follows: TGTGCCAGCAGTTTCCTACAGGGGGAACAGCCCCAGCATTTT. Protein product: CASSFLQGEQPQHF.

The genes are TRBV5-1 and TRBJ2-2, with a weak D call TRBD1 (7 bases). V lost 5 bases and J 0 bases, leaving 11 bases between the germline ends. Germline V CDR1 and CDR2: SGHRS, YFSETQ. The CDR3 runs 15 residues. The CDR3 DNA follows: TGCGCCAGCAGTCCAGGGGGGACGAACACCGGGGAGCTGTTTTTT. This codes for CASSPGGTNTGELFF.

The chain recombines TRBV13 with TRBJ2-3; the match to TRBD2 covers 8 bases. The CDR3 is 15 residues long. J gave up 5 bases and V 4 bases, and 8 bases lay outside the gene matches. The V gene's germline CDR1 is PRHDT and CDR2 FYEKMQ (reference sequence). As DNA, the CDR3 is TGTGCCAGCAGCTCTAGCGGGCCCCAGGGAGATACGCAGTATTTT. This codes for CASSSSGPQGDTQYF.

The J gene is TRBJ1-1, the V gene TRBV15; D is unresolved. Germline values: CDR1 LNHNV, CDR2 YYDKDF (reference sequence). V was clipped by 4 bases and J by 8 bases, with 11 bases between them. CDR3 length: 12 residues. For the CDR3, the DNA is TGTGCCACCAGCAAGGGAGGTCCCGAAGCTTTCTTT. It codes for CATSKGGPEAFF.

CDR3 DNA: TGTGCCAGCGAACAGGGATCAGATACGCAGTATTTT. It codes for CASEQGSDTQYF. The V gene is TRBV2, the J gene TRBJ2-3, with D possibly matching TRBD1 (6 bases). The CDR3 spans 12 residues. Trimming pared 8 bases from V and 4 bases from J, leaving 10 bases between. The germline V gene encodes CDR1 SNHLY and CDR2 FYNNEI.

The chain combines TRBV27 with TRBJ2-5; D may be TRBD1 (6 bases). V was clipped by 4 bases and J by 5 bases, with 14 bases between them. CDR3 size: 14 residues. Per the germline V gene, CDR1 is MNHEY and CDR2 is SMNVEV (reference sequence). CDR3 amino acids: CASSSSYRVETQYF. CDR3 nucleotide sequence: TGTGCCAGCAGTTCCTCATACAGGGTGGAGACCCAGTACTTC.

V is TRBV15 and J is TRBJ1-1, with a possible D match to TRBD1 (5 bases). This CDR3 has 13 residues. CDR1 is LNHNV and CDR2 is YYDKDF in the germline V gene (reference sequence). V lost 5 bases and J lost 1, with 8 bases in between. The CDR3 DNA reads TGTGCCACCAGCGGGGGGAAGAACACTGAAGCTTTCTTT. Its protein product is CATSGGKNTEAFF.